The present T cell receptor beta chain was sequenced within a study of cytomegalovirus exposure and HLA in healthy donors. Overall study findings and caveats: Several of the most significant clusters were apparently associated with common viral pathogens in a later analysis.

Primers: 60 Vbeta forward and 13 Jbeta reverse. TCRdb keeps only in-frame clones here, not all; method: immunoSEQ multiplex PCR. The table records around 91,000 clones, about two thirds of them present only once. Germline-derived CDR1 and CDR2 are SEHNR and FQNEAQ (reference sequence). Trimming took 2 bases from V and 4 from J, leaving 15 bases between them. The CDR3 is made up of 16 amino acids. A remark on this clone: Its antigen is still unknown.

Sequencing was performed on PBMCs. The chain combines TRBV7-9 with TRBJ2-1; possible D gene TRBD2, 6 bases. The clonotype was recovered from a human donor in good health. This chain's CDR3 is CASSLRPRGSYNEQFF. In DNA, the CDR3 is TGTGCCAGCAGCTTACGGCCCCGGGGGAGTTACAATGAGCAGTTCTTC.